This TCR beta chain comes out of a study of cytomegalovirus exposure and HLA in healthy donors. General study points: A later analysis linked a missense DCLRE1C variant to TCR beta V- and J-gene trimming. According to the study, around 180 TCR beta chains were cytomegalovirus-associated. A later look showed TCR association rates differing by HLA locus, highest for DRB1 and lowest for HLA-C.

On this clone itself: The antigen is undetermined.

Germline V gives CDR1 SEHNR, CDR2 FQNEAQ (reference sequence). The length of the CDR3 is 15 residues. Trimming pared 4 bases from V and 5 bases from J, leaving 15 bases between. PCR involved 60 Vbeta and 13 Jbeta primers. Clones were sequenced by immunoSEQ multiplex PCR, and TCRdb holds only the in-frame ones, with some missing. The sample shows roughly 120,000 clones, approximately 72% of them seen only once. Sequencing was done on a sample of PBMCs. This TCR was recovered from a woman aged 35 to 49 in good health and CMV-seropositive. The chain employs TRBV7-9 and TRBJ2-1, with a possible D match to TRBD2 (5 bases). CDR3 loop: CASSSDRELNNEQFF. CDR3 nucleotide sequence: TGTGCCAGCAGCTCCGACCGGGAACTAAACAATGAGCAGTTCTTC.